Following are 27 T cell receptor beta chains from one sample sequenced in a study of chemoradiotherapy in HPV16-positive cancers. Clones were sequenced by immunoSEQ multiplex PCR, and TCRdb holds only the in-frame ones, with some missing. The sample contains some 4,000 clones, 75% to 95% of which appear only once. Material: tumor tissue, obtained from a patient who underwent chemoradiotherapy. The origin of the receptors is a human donor with HPV-associated anogenital cancer.

The chain combines TRBV5-1 with TRBJ2-2; 7 positions match TRBD1. This CDR3 spans 15 amino acids. Germline V CDR1 and CDR2: SGHRS, YFSETQ. Losses at the gene ends were 5 bases for V and 3 bases for J; bases not matched to a gene: 7. The CDR3 DNA reads TGCGCCAGCAGGCGTCAGGGGGAATACACCGGGGAGCTGTTTTTT. This sequence encodes CASRRQGEYTGELFF. Full variable domain (outside the CDR3, taken from reference TRBV5-1 and TRBJ2-2): KAGVTQTPRYLIKTRGQQVTLSCSPISGHRSVSWYQQTPGQGLQFLFEYFSETQRNKGNFPGRFSGRQFSNSRSEMNVSTLELGDSALYLCASRRQGEYTGELFFGEGSRLTVL.

The chain recombines TRBV11-3 with TRBJ2-6; either TRBD1 or TRBD2 may supply D (5 bases each). This CDR3 spans 16 amino acids. With 3 bases removed from V and 1 base from J, the gap between germline ends came to 10 bases. Germline CDR1 and CDR2: SGHNT and YENEEA. The CDR3 DNA follows: TGTGCCAGCAGCTTGGCCGAGGGGTCTGGGGCCAACGTCCTGACTTTC. It codes for CASSLAEGSGANVLTF.

This chain connects TRBV7-9 to TRBJ2-7; D ambiguous. CDR1 is SEHNR and CDR2 is FQNEAQ in the germline V gene (reference sequence). The CDR3 is 12 amino acids. Trimming took off 3 bases at V and 3 bases at J, with 6 bases between the two ends. The chain's CDR3 is CASSFGVYEQYF. DNA for the CDR3: TGTGCCAGCAGCTTCGGCGTCTACGAGCAGTACTTC.

The rearrangement uses TRBV6-1 and TRBJ2-1, with TRBD2 matching 10 bases. Trimming cost V 2 bases and J 10 bases; bases outside gene matches: 11. The CDR3 is 16 residues long. Germline lookup yields CDR1 MNHNS and CDR2 SASEGT. The CDR3 DNA sequence: TGTGCCAGCAGTGAAAGTATAGCGGGGGGCCTTCGGGAGCAGTTCTTC. Residues: CASSESIAGGLREQFF.

J is TRBJ2-7 and V is TRBV5-1; D is perhaps TRBD1 or TRBD2 (6 bases each). Germline CDR1 is SGHRS and CDR2 is YFSETQ. The CDR3 has 14 amino acids. Trimming shortened V by 4 bases and J by 5 bases, and 16 bases separated the two germline ends. The CDR3 nucleotides are TGCGCCAGCAGCCCGCTTAGGGGGGTCAACGAGCAGTACTTC. Translated: CASSPLRGVNEQYF.

V usage is TRBV7-3 and J usage is TRBJ1-2, with D hard to call. Trimming stripped 1 base from V and 6 bases from J, with 15 bases between. There are 15 residues in the CDR3. The germline CDR1 and CDR2 sequences are SGHTA and FQGTGA. Here the CDR3 reads CASSLNSAASNGYTF. The CDR3 coding sequence is TGTGCCAGCAGCTTAAACTCAGCAGCGTCAAATGGCTACACCTTC.

The genes are TRBV5-6 and TRBJ1-1; D is unclear. Trimming removed 0 bases from V and 1 base from J, with 1 base in between. The CDR3 is made up of 12 amino acids. The germline V gene encodes CDR1 SGHDT and CDR2 YYEEEE. The CDR3 sequence: CASSLANTEAFF. The DNA for the CDR3 is TGTGCCAGCAGCTTGGCGAACACTGAAGCTTTCTTT.

This rearrangement joins TRBV10-3 to TRBJ2-7; D assignment may be TRBD1 or TRBD2 (5 bases each). This CDR3 contains 12 residues. Germline V lookup: CDR1 ENHRY, CDR2 SYGVKD. The germline V and J ends were trimmed by 8 bases and 3 bases, with 11 bases remaining between them. CDR3 DNA sequence: TGTGCCATCCGTTCAGGGAGCTACGAGCAGTACTTC. Residues: CAIRSGSYEQYF.

The chain's CDR3 is CASSPGLLGLYGYTF. CDR3 bases: TGTGCCAGCAGCCCTGGACTTCTAGGGCTCTATGGCTACACCTTC. The V and J genes are TRBV7-2 and TRBJ1-2; D is uncertain. V was clipped by 5 bases and J by 4 bases, with 17 bases between them. This CDR3 region has 15 residues. CDR1 and CDR2 (germline): SGHTA, FQGNSA.

This rearrangement joins TRBV5-1 to TRBJ2-7; perhaps TRBD2 as D (6 bases). The CDR3 has 14 residues. The ends were cut back, 4 bases at V and 5 bases at J, with 16 bases in the middle. Looked up from germline, CDR1 is SGHRS and CDR2 is YFSETQ. CDR3 in amino acids: CASSAGLRGDEQYF. The CDR3, as DNA: TGCGCCAGCAGCGCCGGACTGCGCGGGGACGAGCAGTACTTC. The whole variable domain, remainder taken from reference TRBV5-1 and TRBJ2-7, is KAGVTQTPRYLIKTRGQQVTLSCSPISGHRSVSWYQQTPGQGLQFLFEYFSETQRNKGNFPGRFSGRQFSNSRSEMNVSTLELGDSALYLCASSAGLRGDEQYFGPGTRLTVT.

This chain joins TRBV7-2 and TRBJ1-5, with D hard to call. The CDR3 is 15 residues long. From germline, CDR1 is SGHTA and CDR2 FQGNSA. V lost 1 base to trimming and J lost 3 bases, with 10 bases between them. The CDR3 sequence is CASSLDRAPNQPQHF. The CDR3 DNA sequence: TGTGCCAGCAGCTTAGACCGGGCCCCCAATCAGCCCCAGCATTTT.

The rearrangement joins TRBV9 to TRBJ1-1, with 7 nucleotides matching TRBD1. The CDR3 extends over 16 amino acids. V was clipped by 3 bases and J by 5 bases; unmatched bases: 13. In germline, CDR1 is SGDLS, CDR2 YYNGEE. CDR3 bases: TGTGCCAGCAGCGCAGAGGGGGCTATTCGAGGGACTGAAGCTTTCTTT. Its translation is CASSAEGAIRGTEAFF.

This chain connects TRBV5-4 to TRBJ2-5; 12 bases fit TRBD2. The germline V gene has CDR1 SGHNT and CDR2 YYREEE (reference sequence). This CDR3 is 16 amino acids long. Trimming cost V 4 bases and J 3 bases; bases outside gene matches: 7. CDR3 sequence reads: CASSAPRTSGEETQYF. CDR3 sequence (DNA): TGTGCCAGCAGCGCGCCGAGGACTAGCGGGGAAGAGACCCAGTACTTC.

V usage is TRBV7-9 and J usage is TRBJ1-6; unclear D gene. The V and J ends lost 6 bases and 10 bases respectively, with 16 bases between them. Germline values: CDR1 SEHNR, CDR2 FQNEAQ (reference sequence). This CDR3 has 14 residues. This chain's CDR3 is CASRLDSGGSPLHF. The CDR3 DNA sequence: TGTGCCAGCAGGCTAGACTCGGGAGGCTCACCCCTCCACTTT.

The J gene is TRBJ2-3, the V gene TRBV13, with 8 nucleotides matching TRBD2. Germline CDR1 and CDR2: PRHDT and FYEKMQ (reference sequence). The CDR3 runs 17 residues. The trim removed 7 bases at V and 2 bases at J, leaving 14 bases unmatched. The CDR3 here is CASTAPASGPFTDTQYF. The CDR3 bases are TGTGCCAGCACTGCCCCAGCTAGCGGGCCCTTCACAGATACGCAGTATTTT.

This clone was recorded once. This chain links TRBV6-6 with TRBJ2-7; 8 nucleotides agree with TRBD1. Germline assignment: CDR1 MNHNY and CDR2 SVGAGI (reference sequence). V shed 6 bases and J 2 bases; nucleotides not matched to a gene: 3. The CDR3 sequence is 13 residues long. This CDR3 is CASSQQGAYEQYF. DNA of the CDR3: TGTGCCAGCAGCCAACAGGGGGCCTACGAGCAGTACTTC.

This chain connects TRBV11-1 to TRBJ2-5, with no clear D. Germline V gene data show CDR1 as SGHAT and CDR2 as FQDESV (reference sequence). The CDR3 has 13 residues. The V end lost 0 bases, the J end lost 2 bases, and 4 bases lay between the germline ends. The CDR3 loop reads CASSLASQETQYF. The CDR3 DNA follows: TGTGCCAGCAGCTTAGCCAGTCAAGAGACCCAGTACTTC. The full variable domain, rest sourced from reference TRBV11-1 and TRBJ2-5, is EAEVAQSPRYKITEKSQAVAFWCDPISGHATLYWYRQILGQGPELLVQFQDESVVDDSQLPKDRFSAERLKGVDSTLKIQPAELGDSAMYLCASSLASQETQYFGPGTRLLVL.

The chain is built from TRBV5-4 and TRBJ2-5; D is uncertain. Germline lookup yields CDR1 SGHNT and CDR2 YYREEE (reference sequence). The CDR3 spans 13 residues. Trimming pared 6 bases from V and 4 bases from J, leaving 13 bases between. CDR3 bases: TGTGCCAGCAACCCCACTGGCGCAGAGACCCAGTACTTC. Translation: CASNPTGAETQYF.

The chain combines TRBV5-4 with TRBJ2-2, with D perhaps TRBD2 (6 bases). V lost 5 bases and J 5 bases, leaving 13 bases between the germline ends. Germline lookup yields CDR1 SGHNT and CDR2 YYREEE (reference sequence). CDR3 length: 14 residues. The CDR3 DNA is TGTGCCAGCAGGCGGGACTCTTCAACCGGGGAGCTGTTTTTT. Protein sequence: CASRRDSSTGELFF.

This clone was picked up one time. The chain links TRBV29-1 to TRBJ2-3, with 8 positions matching TRBD2. Per germline, CDR1 SQVTM and CDR2 ANQGSEA. Losses at the gene ends were 1 base for V and 4 bases for J; bases not matched to a gene: 1. CDR3 size: 13 residues. This CDR3 reads CSVEGTSSDTQYF. CDR3 DNA sequence: TGCAGCGTTGAAGGGACTAGCTCAGATACGCAGTATTTT.

The chain links TRBV10-2 to TRBJ2-1; D is unclear. The CDR3 is 13 amino acids. V was pared by 2 bases and J by 12 bases, with 14 bases between. Germline CDR1 is WSHSY and CDR2 is SAAADI. The CDR3: CASSEAQQGRQFF. CDR3 DNA: TGCGCCAGCAGTGAGGCCCAGCAAGGAAGGCAGTTCTTC.

The table lists this clone with a count of one. V usage is TRBV14 and J usage is TRBJ2-2; 7 bases are shared with TRBD2. The V gene end was trimmed by 3 bases and the J gene end by 6 bases; junction bases not matched to a gene: 7. From germline, CDR1 is SGHDN and CDR2 FVKESK. The CDR3 consists of 15 residues. The CDR3 protein is CASSQAQTSAGELFF. DNA for the CDR3: TGTGCCAGCAGCCAGGCCCAAACTAGCGCCGGGGAGCTGTTTTTT.

In this sample, this clone is hyperexpanded. The J gene is TRBJ1-2, the V gene TRBV29-1, with D maybe TRBD1 (5 bases). The CDR3 is 14 amino acids. V dropped 6 bases and J dropped 0 bases, with 14 bases sitting between them. CDR1 and CDR2 (germline): SQVTM, ANQGSEA. The CDR3 DNA is TGCAGCGTCCCCCGAGGGGTAACTAACTATGGCTACACCTTC. As protein: CSVPRGVTNYGYTF.

The chain joins TRBV11-2 to TRBJ2-7, with D possibly matching TRBD2 (5 bases). CDR3 length: 15 amino acids. Germline values: CDR1 SGHAT, CDR2 FQNNGV. Trimming cost V 4 bases and J 8 bases, with 21 bases left between them. The CDR3 reads CASSSTPGPRGQQYF. CDR3 DNA sequence: TGTGCCAGCAGCTCCACCCCCGGTCCGCGCGGGCAGCAGTACTTC.

This clone was seen a few times. V usage is TRBV30 and J usage is TRBJ2-1; no clear D. Germline assignment: CDR1 GTSNPN and CDR2 SVGIG (reference sequence). Trimming removed 3 bases from V and 2 bases from J, with 8 bases in between. CDR3 size: 13 residues. The CDR3 bases are TGTGCCTGGAGCCCGCCGCCCTACAATGAGCAGTTCTTC. Amino acids: CAWSPPPYNEQFF.

V usage is TRBV7-2 and J usage is TRBJ2-3; D gene ambiguous. Germline V CDR1 and CDR2: SGHTA, FQGNSA. This CDR3 comprises 16 residues. Trimming stripped 5 bases from V and 3 bases from J, with 18 bases between. CDR3 nucleotides: TGTGCCAGCAGCCAGTCATCCGTCACGCGGACAGATACGCAGTATTTT. It codes for CASSQSSVTRTDTQYF.

The CDR3 coding sequence is TGTGCCAGCAGCGTAGGGGTAGGAGGACGCACCGGGGAGCTGTTTTTT. Translating gives CASSVGVGGRTGELFF. The genes are TRBV9 and TRBJ2-2, with D perhaps matching TRBD2 (5 bases). CDR1 and CDR2 from the germline V gene are SGDLS and YYNGEE. This CDR3 has 16 residues. V dropped 0 bases and J dropped 4 bases, with 13 bases sitting between them. The whole variable domain, filled in from reference TRBV9 and TRBJ2-2, reads DSGVTQTPKHLITATGQRVTLRCSPRSGDLSVYWYQQSLDQGLQFLIQYYNGEERAKGNILERFSAQQFPDLHSELNLSSLELGDSALYFCASSVGVGGRTGELFFGEGSRLTVL.